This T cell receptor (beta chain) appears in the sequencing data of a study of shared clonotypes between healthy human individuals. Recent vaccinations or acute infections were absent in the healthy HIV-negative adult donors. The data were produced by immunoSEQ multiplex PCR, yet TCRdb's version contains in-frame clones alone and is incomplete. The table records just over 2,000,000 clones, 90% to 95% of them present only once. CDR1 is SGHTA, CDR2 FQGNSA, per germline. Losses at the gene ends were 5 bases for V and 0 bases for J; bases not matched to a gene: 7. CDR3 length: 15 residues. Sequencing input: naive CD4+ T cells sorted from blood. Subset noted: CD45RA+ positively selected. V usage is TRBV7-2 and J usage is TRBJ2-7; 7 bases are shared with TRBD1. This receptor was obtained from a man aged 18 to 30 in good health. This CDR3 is CASSARQGRSYEQYF. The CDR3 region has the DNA TGTGCCAGCAGCGCTAGACAGGGCCGCTCCTACGAGCAGTACTTC.